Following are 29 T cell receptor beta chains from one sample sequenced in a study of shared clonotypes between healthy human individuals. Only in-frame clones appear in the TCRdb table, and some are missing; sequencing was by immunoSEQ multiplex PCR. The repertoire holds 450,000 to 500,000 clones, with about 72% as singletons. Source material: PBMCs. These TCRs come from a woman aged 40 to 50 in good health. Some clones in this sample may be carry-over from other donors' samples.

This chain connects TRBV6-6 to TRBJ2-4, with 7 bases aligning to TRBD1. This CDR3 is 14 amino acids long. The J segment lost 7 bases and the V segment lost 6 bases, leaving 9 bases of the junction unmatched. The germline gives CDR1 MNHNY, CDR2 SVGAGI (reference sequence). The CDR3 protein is CASRETGNGNIQYF. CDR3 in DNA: TGTGCCAGCAGGGAGACAGGGAACGGCAACATTCAGTACTTC.

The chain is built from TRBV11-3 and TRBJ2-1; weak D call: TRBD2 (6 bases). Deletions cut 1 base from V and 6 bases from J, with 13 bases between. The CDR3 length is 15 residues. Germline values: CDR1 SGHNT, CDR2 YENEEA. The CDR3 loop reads CASSLVSGGANEQFF. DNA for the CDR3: TGTGCCAGCAGCTTAGTCAGCGGAGGGGCCAATGAGCAGTTCTTC.

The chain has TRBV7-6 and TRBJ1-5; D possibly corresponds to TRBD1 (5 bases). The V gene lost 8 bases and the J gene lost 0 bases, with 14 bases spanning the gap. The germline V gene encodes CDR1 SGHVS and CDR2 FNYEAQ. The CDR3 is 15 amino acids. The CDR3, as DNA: TGTGCCAGCCGAGCGGGGGGGGATAGCAATCAGCCCCAGCATTTT. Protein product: CASRAGGDSNQPQHF.

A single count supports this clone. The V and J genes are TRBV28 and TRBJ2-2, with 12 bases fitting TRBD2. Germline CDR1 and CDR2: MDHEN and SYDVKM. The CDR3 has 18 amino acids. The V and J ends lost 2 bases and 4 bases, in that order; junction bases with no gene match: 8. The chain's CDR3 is CASSLDPLAGGGTGELFF. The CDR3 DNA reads TGTGCCAGCAGTTTAGATCCTCTAGCGGGAGGGGGCACCGGGGAGCTGTTTTTT.

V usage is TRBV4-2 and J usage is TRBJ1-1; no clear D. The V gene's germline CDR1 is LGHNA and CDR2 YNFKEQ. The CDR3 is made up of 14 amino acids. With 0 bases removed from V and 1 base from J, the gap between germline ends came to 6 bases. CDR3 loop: CASSQDLQNTEAFF. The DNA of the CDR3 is TGTGCCAGCAGCCAAGATTTACAGAACACTGAAGCTTTCTTT.

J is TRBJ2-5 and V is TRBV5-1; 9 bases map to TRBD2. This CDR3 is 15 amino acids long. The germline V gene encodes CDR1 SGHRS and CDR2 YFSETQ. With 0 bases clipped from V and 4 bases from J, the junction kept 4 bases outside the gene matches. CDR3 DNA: TGCGCCAGCAGCTTGGTAGCGGGAGTTCGAGAGACCCAGTACTTC. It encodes CASSLVAGVRETQYF.

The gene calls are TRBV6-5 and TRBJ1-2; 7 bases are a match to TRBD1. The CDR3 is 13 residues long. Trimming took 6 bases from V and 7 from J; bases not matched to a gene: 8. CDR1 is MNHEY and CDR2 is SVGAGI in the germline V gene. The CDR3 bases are TGTGCCAGCAGGAACCGGGACAGCGCTGGCTACACCTTC. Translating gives CASRNRDSAGYTF.

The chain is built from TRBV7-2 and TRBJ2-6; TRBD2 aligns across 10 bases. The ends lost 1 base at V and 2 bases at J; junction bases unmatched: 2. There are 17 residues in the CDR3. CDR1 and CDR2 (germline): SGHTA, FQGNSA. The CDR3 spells CASSLGLAGAGANVLTF. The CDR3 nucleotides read TGTGCCAGCAGCTTAGGGCTAGCGGGAGCTGGGGCCAACGTCCTGACTTTC.

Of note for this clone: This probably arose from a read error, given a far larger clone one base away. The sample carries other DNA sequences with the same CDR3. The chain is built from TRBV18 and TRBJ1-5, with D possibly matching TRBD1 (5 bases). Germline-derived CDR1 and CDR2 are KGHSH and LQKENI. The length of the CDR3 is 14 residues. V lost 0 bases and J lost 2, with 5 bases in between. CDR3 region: CASSPPGGNQPQHF. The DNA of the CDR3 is TGTGCCAGCTCACCACCGGGGGGCAATCAGCCCCAGCATTTT. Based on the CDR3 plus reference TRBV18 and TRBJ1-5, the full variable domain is NAGVMQNPRHLVRRRGQEARLRCSPMKGHSHVYWYRQLPEEGLKFMVYLQKENIIDESGMPKERFSAEFPKEGPSILRIQQVVRGDSAAYFCASSPPGGNQPQHFGDGTRLSIL.

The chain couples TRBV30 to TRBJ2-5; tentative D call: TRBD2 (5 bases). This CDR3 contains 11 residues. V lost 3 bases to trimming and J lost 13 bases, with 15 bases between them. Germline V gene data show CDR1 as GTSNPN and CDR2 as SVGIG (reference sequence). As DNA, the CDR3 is TGTGCCTGGAGCGGACGGGGAAAGTTGTACTTC. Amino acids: CAWSGRGKLYF. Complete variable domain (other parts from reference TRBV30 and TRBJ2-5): SQTIHQWPATLVQPVGSPLSLECTVEGTSNPNLYWYRQAAGRGLQLLFYSVGIGQISSEVPQNLSASRPQDRQFILSSKKLLLSDSGFYLCAWSGRGKLYFGPGTRLLVL.

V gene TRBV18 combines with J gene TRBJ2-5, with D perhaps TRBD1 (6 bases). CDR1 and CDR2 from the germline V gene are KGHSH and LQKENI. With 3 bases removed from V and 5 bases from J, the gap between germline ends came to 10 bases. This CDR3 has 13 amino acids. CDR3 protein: CASSPGTSETQYF. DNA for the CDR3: TGTGCCAGCTCACCGGGGACATCTGAGACCCAGTACTTC.

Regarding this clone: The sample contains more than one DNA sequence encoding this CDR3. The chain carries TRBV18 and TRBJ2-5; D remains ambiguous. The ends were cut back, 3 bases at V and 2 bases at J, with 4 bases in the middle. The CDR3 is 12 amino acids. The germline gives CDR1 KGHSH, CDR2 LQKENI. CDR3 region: CASSPTQETQYF. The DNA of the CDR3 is TGTGCCAGCTCACCGACACAAGAGACCCAGTACTTC.

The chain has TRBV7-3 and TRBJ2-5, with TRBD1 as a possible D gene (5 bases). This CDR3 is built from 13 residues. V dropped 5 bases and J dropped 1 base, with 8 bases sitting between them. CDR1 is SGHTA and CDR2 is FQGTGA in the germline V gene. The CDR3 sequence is CASSPQGQETQYF. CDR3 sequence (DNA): TGTGCCAGCAGCCCCCAGGGCCAAGAGACCCAGTACTTC. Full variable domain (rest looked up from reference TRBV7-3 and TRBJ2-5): GAGVSQTPSNKVTEKGKYVELRCDPISGHTALYWYRQSLGQGPEFLIYFQGTGAADDSGLPNDRFFAVRPEGSVSTLKIQRTERGDSAVYLCASSPQGQETQYFGPGTRLLVL.

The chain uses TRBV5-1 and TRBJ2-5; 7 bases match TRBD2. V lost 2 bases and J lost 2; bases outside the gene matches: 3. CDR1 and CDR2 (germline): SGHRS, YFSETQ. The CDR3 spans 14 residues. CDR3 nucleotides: TGCGCCAGCAGCTTCGGGACTACACAAGAGACCCAGTACTTC. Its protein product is CASSFGTTQETQYF. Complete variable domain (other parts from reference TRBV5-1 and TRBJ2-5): KAGVTQTPRYLIKTRGQQVTLSCSPISGHRSVSWYQQTPGQGLQFLFEYFSETQRNKGNFPGRFSGRQFSNSRSEMNVSTLELGDSALYLCASSFGTTQETQYFGPGTRLLVL.

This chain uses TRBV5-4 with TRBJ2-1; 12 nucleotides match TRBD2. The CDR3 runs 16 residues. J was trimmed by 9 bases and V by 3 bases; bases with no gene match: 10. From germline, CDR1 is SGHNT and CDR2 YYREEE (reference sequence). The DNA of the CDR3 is TGTGCCAGCAGCTCGAGACTAGCGGGAGAACCGGGTGAGCAGTTCTTC. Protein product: CASSSRLAGEPGEQFF.

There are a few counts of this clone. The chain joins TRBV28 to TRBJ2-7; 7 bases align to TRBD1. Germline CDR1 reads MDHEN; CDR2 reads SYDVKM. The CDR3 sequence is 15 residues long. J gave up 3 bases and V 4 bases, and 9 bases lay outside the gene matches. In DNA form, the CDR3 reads TGTGCCAGCAGTTGGGACAGTCTTGGTTTCTACGAGCAGTACTTC. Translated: CASSWDSLGFYEQYF.

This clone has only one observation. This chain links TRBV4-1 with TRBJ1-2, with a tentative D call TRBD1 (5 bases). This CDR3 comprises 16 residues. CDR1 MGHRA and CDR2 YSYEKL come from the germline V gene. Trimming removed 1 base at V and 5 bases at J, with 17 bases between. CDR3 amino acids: CASSQVAPRAPYGYTF. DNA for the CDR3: TGCGCCAGCAGCCAAGTAGCTCCCAGGGCCCCGTATGGCTACACCTTC.

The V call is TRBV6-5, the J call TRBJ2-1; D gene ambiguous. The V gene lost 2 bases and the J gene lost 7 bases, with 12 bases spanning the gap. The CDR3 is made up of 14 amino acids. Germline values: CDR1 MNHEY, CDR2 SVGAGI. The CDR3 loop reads CASSYSLAENEQFF. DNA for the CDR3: TGTGCCAGCAGTTACAGTTTGGCGGAAAATGAGCAGTTCTTC.

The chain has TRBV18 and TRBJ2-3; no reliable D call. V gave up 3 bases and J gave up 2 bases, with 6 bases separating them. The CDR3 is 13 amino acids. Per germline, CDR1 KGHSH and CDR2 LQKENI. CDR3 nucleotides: TGTGCCAGCTCACCGGTTTTCACAGATACGCAGTATTTT. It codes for CASSPVFTDTQYF.

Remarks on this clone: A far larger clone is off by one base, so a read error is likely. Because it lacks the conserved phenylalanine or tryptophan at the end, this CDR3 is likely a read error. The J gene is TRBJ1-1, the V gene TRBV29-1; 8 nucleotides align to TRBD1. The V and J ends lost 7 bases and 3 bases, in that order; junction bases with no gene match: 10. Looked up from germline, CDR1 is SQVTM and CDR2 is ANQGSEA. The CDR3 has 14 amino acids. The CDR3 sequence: CSAADRGEYTEAFL. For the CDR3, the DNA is TGCAGCGCCGCTGACAGGGGAGAGTACACTGAAGCTTTCCTT.

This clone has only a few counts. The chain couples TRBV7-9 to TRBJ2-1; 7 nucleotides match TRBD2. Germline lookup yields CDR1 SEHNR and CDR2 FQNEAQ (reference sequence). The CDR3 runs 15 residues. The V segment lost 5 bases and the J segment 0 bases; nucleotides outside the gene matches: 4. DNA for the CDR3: TGTGCCAGCAGCCCGCTAGCGGACTCCTACAATGAGCAGTTCTTC. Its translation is CASSPLADSYNEQFF.

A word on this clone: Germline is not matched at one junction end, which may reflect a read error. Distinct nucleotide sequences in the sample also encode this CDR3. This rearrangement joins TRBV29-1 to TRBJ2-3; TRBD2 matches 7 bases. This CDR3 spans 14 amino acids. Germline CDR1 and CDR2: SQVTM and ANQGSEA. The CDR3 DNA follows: TGTAGCGACGCTAGCGGTACTAGCACAGATACGCAGTATTTT. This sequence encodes CSDASGTSTDTQYF.

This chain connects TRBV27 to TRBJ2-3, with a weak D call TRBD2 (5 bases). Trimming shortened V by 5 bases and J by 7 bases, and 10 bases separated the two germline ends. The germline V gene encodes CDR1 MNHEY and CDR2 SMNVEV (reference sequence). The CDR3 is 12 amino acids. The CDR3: CASSTQRNTQYF. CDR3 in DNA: TGTGCCAGCAGTACCCAGCGGAATACGCAGTATTTT.

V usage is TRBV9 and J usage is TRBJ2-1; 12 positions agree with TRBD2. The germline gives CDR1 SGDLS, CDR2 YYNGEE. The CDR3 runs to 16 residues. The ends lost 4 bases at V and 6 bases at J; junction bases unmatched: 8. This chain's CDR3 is CASSSLAGGPGNEQFF. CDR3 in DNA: TGTGCCAGCAGCTCCCTAGCGGGAGGGCCGGGCAATGAGCAGTTCTTC.

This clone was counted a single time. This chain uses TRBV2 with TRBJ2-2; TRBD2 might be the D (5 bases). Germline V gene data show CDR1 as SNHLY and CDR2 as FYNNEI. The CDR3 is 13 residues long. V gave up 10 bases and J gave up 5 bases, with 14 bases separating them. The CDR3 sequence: CATYYTGTGELFF. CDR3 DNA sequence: TGTGCCACCTACTATACGGGGACCGGGGAGCTGTTTTTT.

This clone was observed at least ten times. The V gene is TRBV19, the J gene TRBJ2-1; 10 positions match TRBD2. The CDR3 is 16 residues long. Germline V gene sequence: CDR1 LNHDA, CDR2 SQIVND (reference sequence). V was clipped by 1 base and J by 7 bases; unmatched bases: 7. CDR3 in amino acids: CASSIVRSGRGNEQFF. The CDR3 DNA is TGTGCCAGTAGTATAGTTAGAAGCGGGAGGGGGAATGAGCAGTTCTTC.

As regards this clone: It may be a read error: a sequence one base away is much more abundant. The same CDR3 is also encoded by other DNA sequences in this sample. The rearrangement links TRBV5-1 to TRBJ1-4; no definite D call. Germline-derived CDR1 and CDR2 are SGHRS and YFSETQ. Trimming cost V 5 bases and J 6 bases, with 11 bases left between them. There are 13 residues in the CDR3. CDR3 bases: TGCGCCAGCAGGGACGGAACAGATGAAAAACTGTTTTTT. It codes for CASRDGTDEKLFF.

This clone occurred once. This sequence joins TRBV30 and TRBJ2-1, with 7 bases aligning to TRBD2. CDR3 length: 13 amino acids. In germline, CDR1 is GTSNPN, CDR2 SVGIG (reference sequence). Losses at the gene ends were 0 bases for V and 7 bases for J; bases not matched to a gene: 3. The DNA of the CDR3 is TGTGCCTGGAGTGTTGGGCGGGGGAATGAGCAGTTCTTC. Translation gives CAWSVGRGNEQFF.

CDR3 nucleotides: TGTGCCAGCAGCCAACTCTTTCGGACAGGGTCAGGGGAGAACACCGGGGAGCTGTTTTTT. As protein: CASSQLFRTGSGENTGELFF. The chain links TRBV4-2 to TRBJ2-2; 8 positions match TRBD1. The CDR3 is 20 amino acids. Germline trimming cut 2 bases from V and 1 base from J; bases unmatched to any gene: 15. The germline V gene has CDR1 LGHNA and CDR2 YNFKEQ.